The TCR beta chain under discussion was sequenced for a study of shared clonotypes between healthy human individuals. The overall study: CD4 naive and memory got three plates each, CD8 naive two, CD8 memory one.

CDR1 is MNHNS, CDR2 SASEGT, per germline. The V gene end was trimmed by 2 bases and the J gene end by 0 bases; junction bases not matched to a gene: 4. CDR3 length: 15 amino acids. In the study's own analysis: Junction-only sequences without quality scores came from ImmunoSEQ, so filtering differed. Clones were read by immunoSEQ multiplex PCR, and TCRdb kept only the in-frame ones, dropping some. The D gene and trimming were derived from the DNA, and the V and J assignments and clone size from that table. The data hold under 850,000 clones, with about two thirds observed a single time. This chain connects TRBV6-1 to TRBJ2-7; TRBD1 aligns across 7 bases. Sequencing input: memory CD4+ T cells sorted from blood. Subset denoted: CD45RA-negative fraction. This TCR was recovered from a woman in her 30s in good health. Written as DNA, the CDR3 is TGTGCCAGCAGTGAAAGGGCAGGGGGCTCCTACGAGCAGTACTTC. Protein sequence: CASSERAGGSYEQYF.